The T cell receptor beta chain described here comes from a study of T cell repertoires in cytomegalovirus infection. Points from the study as a whole: HLA-C-restricted CMV-specific TCR beta clonotypes prevailed in the ex vivo response. Cumulative frequency (of public TCR beta family members) identified carriers of CMV plus the relevant HLA.

Germline CDR1 and CDR2: SNHLY and FYNNEI. This CDR3 contains 12 residues. The V end lost 6 bases, the J end lost 5 bases, and 7 bases lay between the germline ends. This clonotype was detected a few times. Its antigen is as yet unknown. TCRdb re-derived calls from the reads in MiXCR, one entry per CDR3 protein. Counted here are more than 400,000 distinct CDR3 sequences, around 27% occurring once; the ten biggest clones make up roughly 13%. Sequences were obtained from PBMCs. This clonotype was obtained from a human donor in good health (CMV status not recorded). Some clones in this sample may be carry-over from other donors' samples. The chain combines TRBV2 with TRBJ1-4; no definite D call. CDR3 protein: CASSGENEKLFF. The CDR3 nucleotides are TGTGCCAGCAGCGGGGAAAATGAAAAACTGTTTTTT.